These 30 T cell receptor beta chains were sequenced from one sample in a study of CD8+CD57+ T cells in acquired aplastic anemia. Sequencing was done on patients that had shown CD8+CD57+ cell expansion by flow cytometry. Profiling of TCR beta VDJ combinations and CDR3 sequences used genomic DNA as template. A single record per CDR3 protein comes from TCRdb applying MiXCR to the reads. The sample comprises around 42,000 distinct CDR3 sequences, over 55% of which are singletons, and roughly three fifths rests with the top ten. The sample comprised sorted CD4+, CD8+, or CD8+CD57+ T cells (not recorded which) from PBMCs. The source is a human donor with aplastic anemia.

This clonotype was seen just once. The chain employs TRBV2 and TRBJ2-7; D not certain. Germline V gives CDR1 SNHLY, CDR2 FYNNEI. V lost 6 bases to trimming and J lost 2 bases, with 14 bases between them. The CDR3 extends over 14 amino acids. CDR3 residues: CASSSPGPTYEQYF. CDR3 in DNA: TGTGCCAGCAGCTCCCCGGGTCCGACCTACGAGCAGTACTTC.

V is TRBV12-3 or TRBV12-4 and J is TRBJ2-1; D is perhaps TRBD2 (5 bases). V dropped 4 bases and J dropped 10 bases, with 11 bases sitting between them. CDR3 length: 12 residues. The CDR3: CASSSLANEQFF. The CDR3 nucleotides are TGTGCCAGCAGTTCTCTAGCCAACGAGCAGTTCTTC.

The chain uses TRBV2 and TRBJ2-5, with D tentatively TRBD1 (5 bases). Germline V gene lookup returns CDR1 SNHLY and CDR2 FYNNEI. With 2 bases removed from V and 4 bases from J, the gap between germline ends came to 8 bases. The CDR3 runs 13 residues. For the CDR3, the DNA is TGTGCCAGCAGTGAACGCAGGGTAGAGACCCAGTACTTC. This translates into CASSERRVETQYF.

This clonotype was observed a handful of times. The V gene is TRBV2, the J gene TRBJ2-7; D uncertain. Trimming pared 3 bases from V and 3 bases from J, leaving 9 bases between. The CDR3 spans 13 residues. Germline V lookup: CDR1 SNHLY, CDR2 FYNNEI. CDR3: CASSEFLDYEQYF. For the CDR3, the DNA is TGTGCCAGCAGTGAGTTCTTGGACTACGAGCAGTACTTC.

This chain uses TRBV10-3 with TRBJ2-1; 10 bases are shared with TRBD1. Germline-derived CDR1 and CDR2 are ENHRY and SYGVKD. The length of the CDR3 is 19 residues. The ends lost 8 bases at V and 4 bases at J; junction bases unmatched: 20. The CDR3 sequence: CAIFTLDRGRSGDYNEQFF. For the CDR3, the DNA is TGTGCCATCTTCACCCTCGACAGGGGGCGGTCCGGGGATTACAATGAGCAGTTCTTC.

This chain uses TRBV10-1 with TRBJ2-5; 8 bases match TRBD1. From germline, CDR1 is WNHNN and CDR2 SYGVQD (reference sequence). The CDR3 covers 14 residues. The ends lost 6 bases at V and 5 bases at J; junction bases unmatched: 8. For the CDR3, the DNA is TGCGCCAGCAGCAAGACAGGGGTCTCGGAGACCCAGTACTTC. Protein sequence: CASSKTGVSETQYF.

This clonotype was seen only a few times. CDR3: CATSRGYNYGYTF. The DNA of the CDR3 is TGTGCCACCAGCCGGGGCTACAACTATGGCTACACCTTC. The chain is built from TRBV15 and TRBJ1-2; D is possibly TRBD1 (5 bases). V lost 5 bases, J lost 2 bases, and 9 bases lay in between. The CDR3 has 13 amino acids. CDR1 is LNHNV and CDR2 is YYDKDF in the germline V gene (reference sequence).

The count of this clonotype is one. The rearrangement uses TRBV7-9 and TRBJ1-2; D not certain. Trimming took 6 bases from V and 4 from J, leaving 12 bases between them. Looked up from germline, CDR1 is SEHNR and CDR2 is FQNEAQ (reference sequence). The CDR3 covers 13 residues. The chain's CDR3 is CASRNDGFYGYTF. CDR3 in DNA: TGTGCCAGCAGAAATGACGGCTTCTATGGCTACACCTTC. Full variable domain (missing parts from reference TRBV7-9 and TRBJ1-2): DTGVSQNPRHKITKRGQNVTFRCDPISEHNRLYWYRQTLGQGPEFLTYFQNEAQLEKSRLLSDRFSAERPKGSFSTLEIQRTEQGDSAMYLCASRNDGFYGYTFGSGTRLTVV.

V is TRBV15 and J is TRBJ2-3; tentatively, D is TRBD1 (6 bases). The CDR3 is made up of 16 amino acids. The germline V gene encodes CDR1 LNHNV and CDR2 YYDKDF (reference sequence). Trimming stripped 4 bases from V and 0 bases from J, with 14 bases between. CDR3: CATSTRGSPSTDTQYF. CDR3 nucleotides: TGTGCCACCAGCACAAGGGGGAGCCCTAGCACAGATACGCAGTATTTT.

This chain connects TRBV20-1 to TRBJ1-2, with D unclear. The germline V gene has CDR1 DFQATT and CDR2 SNEGSKA (reference sequence). This CDR3 contains 17 residues. Between the trimmed V and J ends, which lost 1 base and 0 bases, there was a span of 18 bases. CDR3 coding DNA: TGCAGTGCTAGAGGGGTTTCCGGCAGCTATTCTAACTATGGCTACACCTTC. It yields the protein CSARGVSGSYSNYGYTF.

The genes are TRBV10-3 and TRBJ1-6; the match to TRBD1 covers 9 bases. V was clipped by 9 bases and J by 8 bases; unmatched bases: 5. In germline, CDR1 is ENHRY, CDR2 SYGVKD. The CDR3 consists of 13 residues. As DNA, the CDR3 is TGTGCCATAGGGACAGGGTCGGATTCACCCCTCCACTTT. It codes for CAIGTGSDSPLHF.

The chain joins TRBV29-1 to TRBJ1-1; 10 nucleotides line up with TRBD1. Germline V gene sequence: CDR1 SQVTM, CDR2 ANQGSEA. The CDR3 extends over 12 amino acids. With V trimmed by 7 bases and J by 5 bases, 4 bases remained unmatched. This CDR3 reads CSGDRGRTEAFF. DNA of the CDR3: TGCAGCGGAGACAGGGGGCGAACTGAAGCTTTCTTT.

The gene calls are TRBV25-1 and TRBJ1-6, with D possibly being TRBD1 (6 bases). Trimming pared 4 bases from V and 8 bases from J, leaving 12 bases between. The length of the CDR3 is 14 residues. Germline V gene data show CDR1 as MGHDK and CDR2 as SYGVNS. The chain's CDR3 is CASSATGSDSPLHF. The CDR3 region has the DNA TGTGCCAGCAGTGCTACAGGGTCTGATTCACCCCTCCACTTT.

This clonotype was seen a handful of times. The junction and the germline gene differ at one end; a read error may be behind it. The rearrangement links TRBV2 to TRBJ2-3; no clear D gene. Germline CDR1 and CDR2: SNHLY and FYNNEI. The CDR3 sequence is 13 residues long. The CDR3 DNA reads TGTGCCACCAGTCCGGCGCGCACAGATACGCAGTATTTT. Its protein is CATSPARTDTQYF.

This clonotype turned up a few times. The junction does not match germline at one end; this may be a read error. This sequence joins TRBV5-1 and TRBJ2-5; no clear D gene. Germline-derived CDR1 and CDR2 are SGHRS and YFSETQ. This CDR3 has 15 residues. CDR3 in DNA: TGCGCCAGCAGCTTGGAGGCGCTAATGGCAGAGGCCCAGTACTTC. This sequence encodes CASSLEALMAEAQYF.

This clonotype came up once. The genes are TRBV20-1 and TRBJ1-1; the D is unclear. Trimming shortened V by 0 bases and J by 8 bases, and 16 bases separated the two germline ends. CDR3 length equals 14 residues. CDR1 and CDR2 from the germline V gene are DFQATT and SNEGSKA (reference sequence). Here the CDR3 DNA reads TGCAGTGCTAGAGATCTGAGGGCGAGGGAGGAAGCTTTCTTT. It specifies CSARDLRAREEAFF.

This clonotype occurred many times. This chain uses TRBV5-1 with TRBJ2-7, with 8 positions matching TRBD2. The length of the CDR3 is 16 residues. Germline trimming cut 6 bases from V and 0 bases from J; bases unmatched to any gene: 11. Per germline, CDR1 SGHRS and CDR2 YFSETQ. The CDR3 nucleotides are TGCGCCAGCAAGCGGGGGCCCCTCCTTAGCTCCTACGAGCAGTACTTC. This encodes CASKRGPLLSSYEQYF.

This chain uses TRBV11-1 with TRBJ2-1; 13 bases are a match to TRBD2. Trimming removed 5 bases from V and 4 bases from J; junction bases left unmatched: 11. The CDR3 extends over 18 amino acids. Germline CDR1 SGHAT, CDR2 FQDESV (reference sequence). The CDR3 loop is CASSPSGLAGTGYNEQFF. The CDR3 region has the DNA TGTGCCAGCAGCCCTTCGGGACTAGCGGGGACCGGGTACAATGAGCAGTTCTTC.

The chain has TRBV5-1 and TRBJ1-5; D is perhaps TRBD1 (6 bases). CDR3 length: 15 amino acids. Germline CDR1 is SGHRS and CDR2 is YFSETQ. V gave up 0 bases and J gave up 4 bases, with 11 bases separating them. CDR3 region: CASSLGGQNNQPQHF. CDR3 sequence (DNA): TGCGCCAGCAGCTTGGGAGGACAGAATAATCAGCCCCAGCATTTT.

This clonotype was counted a single time. The chain has TRBV10-3 and TRBJ1-1; D is possibly TRBD1 (6 bases). With 8 bases removed from V and 8 bases from J, the gap between germline ends came to 18 bases. The CDR3 is 13 amino acids. Germline V gene lookup returns CDR1 ENHRY and CDR2 SYGVKD. CDR3 nucleotides: TGTGCCATCCTGGAGGGGCAGGGGCTCGAAGCTTTCTTT. It translates to CAILEGQGLEAFF.

A note on this clonotype: Since a much larger clone is just one base distant, this may be a read error. The chain is built from TRBV20-1 and TRBJ1-1, with TRBD1 matching over 8 bases. In germline, CDR1 is DFQATT, CDR2 SNEGSKA (reference sequence). The CDR3 extends over 17 amino acids. DNA for the CDR3: TGCAGTGCTAGAGATCGGGACAGGTTTGAACCTGCTACTGAAGCTCTCTTT. It codes for CSARDRDRFEPATEALF.

The CDR3 loop is CASGHGGGTEAFF. CDR3 DNA: TGTGCCAGCGGCCATGGGGGGGGCACTGAAGCTTTCTTT. V gene TRBV6-2 or TRBV6-3 combines with J gene TRBJ1-1, with D tentatively TRBD1 (5 bases). The CDR3 loop spans 13 amino acids. Per germline, CDR1 MNHEY and CDR2 SVGEGT. V was clipped by 8 bases and J by 4 bases, with 14 bases between them.

The chain couples TRBV2 to TRBJ1-5, with a weak D call TRBD1 (5 bases). CDR1 and CDR2 from the germline V gene are SNHLY and FYNNEI. V shed 4 bases and J shed 2 bases, with 9 bases lying between them. The CDR3 has 14 residues. The CDR3 DNA reads TGTGCCAGCAGTGCGCAGGGCCGCAATCAGCCCCAGCATTTT. Protein product: CASSAQGRNQPQHF. The variable domain in full, with the rest retrieved from reference TRBV2 and TRBJ1-5, is EPEVTQTPSHQVTQMGQEVILRCVPISNHLYFYWYRQILGQKVEFLVSFYNNEISEKSEIFDDQFSVERPDGSNFTLKIRSTKLEDSAMYFCASSAQGRNQPQHFGDGTRLSIL.

At least ten counts were recorded for this clonotype. The chain uses TRBV6-5 and TRBJ2-7; 7 bases match TRBD1. The CDR3 is 15 amino acids. The J segment lost 1 base and the V segment lost 4 bases, leaving 7 bases of the junction unmatched. Germline values: CDR1 MNHEY, CDR2 SVGAGI. CDR3 amino acids: CASSSRDSPSYEQYF. DNA of the CDR3: TGTGCCAGCAGTTCCCGGGACAGCCCATCCTACGAGCAGTACTTC.

V is TRBV7-2 and J is TRBJ1-6; the D gene is possibly TRBD1 (6 bases). Trimming cost V 1 base and J 10 bases, with 11 bases left between them. Germline V lookup: CDR1 SGHTA, CDR2 FQGNSA. The CDR3 spans 14 residues. DNA for the CDR3: TGTGCCAGCAGCTTAGAGGGGGGCGCCTCACCCCTCCACTTT. It is translated as CASSLEGGASPLHF.

The CDR3 DNA reads as TGCGCCAGCAGTGAGTCGACAGGGCTGGATCCCTACACCTTC. It yields the protein CASSESTGLDPYTF. The rearrangement links TRBV10-2 to TRBJ1-2; 7 nucleotides align to TRBD1. Germline V gene sequence: CDR1 WSHSY, CDR2 SAAADI. This CDR3 has 14 residues. The V gene end was trimmed by 0 bases and the J gene end by 10 bases; junction bases not matched to a gene: 8.

This clonotype was counted between two and nine times. This chain uses TRBV27 with TRBJ2-2; D is ambiguous. The germline V and J ends were trimmed by 2 bases and 8 bases, with 15 bases remaining between them. Germline V CDR1 and CDR2: MNHEY, SMNVEV (reference sequence). CDR3 size: 15 residues. CDR3 region: CASSLMAAVGGELFF. As DNA, the CDR3 is TGTGCCAGCAGTTTAATGGCGGCGGTAGGGGGGGAGCTGTTTTTT.

The gene calls are TRBV20-1 and TRBJ1-2, with 10 nucleotides matching TRBD1. The CDR3 is made up of 13 amino acids. Per germline, CDR1 DFQATT and CDR2 SNEGSKA (reference sequence). The trim removed 3 bases at V and 8 bases at J, leaving 6 bases unmatched. CDR3 amino acids: CSASDRGRQGYTF. As DNA, the CDR3 is TGCAGTGCTAGCGACAGGGGGCGTCAGGGCTACACCTTC.

This clonotype came up many times. The chain combines TRBV29-1 with TRBJ2-1, with 7 bases fitting TRBD2. The CDR3 length is 15 residues. The V gene's germline CDR1 is SQVTM and CDR2 ANQGSEA. With 6 bases clipped from V and 6 bases from J, the junction kept 14 bases outside the gene matches. The CDR3 bases are TGCAGCGTCGCTGGACTAGAATTCTCTGGCAATGAGCAGTTCTTC. Its translation: CSVAGLEFSGNEQFF.

The chain has TRBV7-9 and TRBJ1-1; D is unresolved. This CDR3 comprises 12 residues. Looked up from germline, CDR1 is SEHNR and CDR2 is FQNEAQ (reference sequence). The ends were cut back, 5 bases at V and 2 bases at J, with 6 bases in the middle. This CDR3 reads CASSIINTEAFF. CDR3 DNA sequence: TGTGCCAGCAGCATTATAAACACTGAAGCTTTCTTT.